The 17 T cell receptor beta chains below were found in one sample sequenced in a study of regulatory T cells in long-lasting Graves disease. Arm-PCR of CDR3 regions with iRepertoire HTBI primers generated TCR beta libraries. In TCRdb, the multiplex PCR reads were re-called with MiXCR into one record per CDR3 protein. The sample contains about 470,000 distinct CDR3 sequences, around a fifth of which appear only once. Time point indicated: persistent/refractory GD, antithyroid drugs over 5 years with positive TRAb. With RNA extracted from PBMCs as input, the TCR library was made. The specimen comprised peripheral blood mononuclear cells (PBMCs), sampled when the disease was refractory, from a patient treated with antithyroid drugs. The source of these receptors is a female donor with Graves disease.

This clonotype was detected a few times. This sequence joins TRBV14 and TRBJ2-5, with TRBD2 matching 11 bases. The CDR3 loop spans 15 amino acids. Trimming cost V 4 bases and J 3 bases; bases outside gene matches: 4. Germline V gene lookup returns CDR1 SGHDN and CDR2 FVKESK. The CDR3: CASSLGLAEKETQYF. CDR3 nucleotides: TGTGCCAGCAGCCTGGGACTAGCGGAGAAAGAGACCCAGTACTTC.

This clonotype has ten or more counts. The rearrangement links TRBV3-1 to TRBJ2-4; no clear D gene. Germline V lookup: CDR1 LGHDT, CDR2 YNNKEL (reference sequence). The CDR3 extends over 12 amino acids. Trimming removed 3 bases from V and 11 bases from J, with 11 bases in between. The CDR3 DNA is TGTGCCAGCAGCCAGGGCGTTAGTCTTCAGTACTTC. Residues: CASSQGVSLQYF.

The sample holds a few counts of this clonotype. The chain links TRBV10-3 to TRBJ2-7; 7 bases are a match to TRBD1. Germline lookup yields CDR1 ENHRY and CDR2 SYGVKD. After removal of 3 bases from V and 1 base from J, the junction contained 12 bases not matched to a gene. The CDR3 is made up of 17 amino acids. The CDR3 protein is CAISDHPETGQSYEQYF. The CDR3 region has the DNA TGTGCCATCAGTGACCATCCCGAGACAGGGCAATCCTACGAGCAGTACTTC.

This clonotype occurred many times. The chain combines TRBV12-3 or TRBV12-4 with TRBJ1-5, with no clear D. V lost 6 bases, J lost 0 bases, and 12 bases lay in between. The CDR3 has 15 amino acids. Written as DNA, the CDR3 is TGTGCCAGCAGCTGGATAGGTTATAGCAATCAGCCCCAGCATTTT. Translated, it gives CASSWIGYSNQPQHF.

The chain has TRBV19 and TRBJ2-7; D remains unclear. V gave up 5 bases and J gave up 6 bases, with 14 bases separating them. Germline V lookup: CDR1 LNHDA, CDR2 SQIVND (reference sequence). The CDR3 spans 13 residues. The CDR3 is CASSFPPTGEQYF. In nucleotides, the CDR3 is TGTGCCAGTAGTTTTCCCCCCACCGGCGAGCAGTACTTC.

This clonotype was recorded many times. The genes are TRBV27 and TRBJ2-4; unclear D gene. This CDR3 spans 13 amino acids. V was shortened by 5 bases and J by 2 bases, with 7 bases between the two germline ends. Germline V CDR1 and CDR2: MNHEY, SMNVEV (reference sequence). The DNA for the CDR3 is TGTGCCAGCAGTACCCCGTCCAAAAACATTCAGTACTTC. Its protein product is CASSTPSKNIQYF.

The CDR3 here is CASSYYTGTPGEEQYF. CDR3 DNA: TGCGCCAGCAGCTACTACACCGGGACCCCGGGGGAGGAGCAGTACTTC. This sequence joins TRBV5-1 and TRBJ2-7; tentatively, D is TRBD2 (6 bases). CDR1 and CDR2 (germline): SGHRS, YFSETQ. V dropped 3 bases and J dropped 7 bases, with 23 bases sitting between them. The CDR3 totals 16 residues.

The chain uses TRBV4-1 and TRBJ2-4; TRBD1 agrees at 8 bases. Germline lookup yields CDR1 MGHRA and CDR2 YSYEKL. This CDR3 has 20 amino acids. V trimming: 3 bases; J trimming: 0 bases; junction bases outside the gene matches: 16. CDR3 coding DNA: TGCGCCAGCAGCCACCCAAGACAGGGGAGACTTCCTTTAGCCAAAAACATTCAGTACTTC. Translation gives CASSHPRQGRLPLAKNIQYF.

The table lists this clonotype with a few counts. This chain joins TRBV4-2 and TRBJ2-7; D is undetermined. V lost 2 bases, J lost 6 bases, and 14 bases lay in between. This CDR3 spans 14 amino acids. Per germline, CDR1 LGHNA and CDR2 YNFKEQ. CDR3 nucleotides: TGTGCCAGCAGCCAACCCCCCGAGATCTTCGAGCAGTACTTC. Residues: CASSQPPEIFEQYF.

This clonotype was recorded many times. The gene calls are TRBV12-3 or TRBV12-4 and TRBJ2-7, with a tentative D call TRBD1 (5 bases). The CDR3 has 12 amino acids. V was cut by 5 bases and J by 5 bases, with 10 bases left in between. CDR3 sequence: CASSLTEDEQYF. As DNA, the CDR3 is TGTGCCAGCAGTCTGACAGAGGACGAGCAGTACTTC.

This clonotype was observed a handful of times. The chain combines TRBV6-5 with TRBJ2-2, with D uncertain. The CDR3 totals 14 residues. Germline V lookup: CDR1 MNHEY, CDR2 SVGAGI. Trimming left V 2 bases short and J 8 bases short, with 12 bases between. Written as DNA, the CDR3 is TGTGCCAGCAGTTACGGCCTAGACCGAGGGGAGCTGTTTTTT. It translates to CASSYGLDRGELFF.

This clonotype was observed a handful of times. This chain joins TRBV20-1 and TRBJ2-5; the D call may be TRBD1 or TRBD2 (6 bases each). Germline V gene lookup returns CDR1 DFQATT and CDR2 SNEGSKA (reference sequence). This CDR3 contains 14 residues. Trimming left V 6 bases short and J 5 bases short, with 19 bases between. The CDR3 region is CSAHPGGTWETQYF. The CDR3 region has the DNA TGCAGTGCCCACCCCGGGGGCACTTGGGAGACCCAGTACTTC.

This clonotype was counted many times. This chain connects TRBV12-3 or TRBV12-4 to TRBJ2-5, with D uncertain. The CDR3 runs 15 residues. V was pared by 5 bases and J by 4 bases, with 17 bases between. CDR3 amino acids: CASSDSQDYGETQYF. The CDR3 DNA reads TGTGCCAGCAGTGATAGCCAGGATTACGGAGAGACCCAGTACTTC.

In its sample, this clonotype was seen a few times. The CDR3 loop is CASSKDRGEAGEKLFF. CDR3 sequence (DNA): TGTGCCAGCAGCAAGGACAGGGGAGAGGCTGGTGAAAAACTGTTTTTT. The chain joins TRBV9 to TRBJ1-4, with 9 nucleotides matching TRBD1. J gave up 7 bases and V 4 bases, and 11 bases lay outside the gene matches. This CDR3 is built from 16 residues. Germline CDR1 and CDR2: SGDLS and YYNGEE. Using reference TRBV9 and TRBJ1-4 for the parts outside the CDR3, the full variable domain is DSGVTQTPKHLITATGQRVTLRCSPRSGDLSVYWYQQSLDQGLQFLIQYYNGEERAKGNILERFSAQQFPDLHSELNLSSLELGDSALYFCASSKDRGEAGEKLFFGSGTQLSVL.

V gene TRBV29-1 combines with J gene TRBJ2-1; no firm D call. Germline CDR1 is SQVTM and CDR2 is ANQGSEA. Trimming removed 4 bases from V and 1 base from J, with 14 bases in between. This CDR3 region has 15 residues. The CDR3, as DNA: TGCAGCGTTGGTGGAGTCCACCCATCCTACAATGAGCAGTTCTTC. It specifies CSVGGVHPSYNEQFF.

This clonotype was seen a handful of times. A much more abundant neighbour one base away suggests this may be a read error. The chain has TRBV28 and TRBJ1-6; possibly TRBD1 for D (5 bases). The CDR3 runs 16 residues. CDR1 MDHEN and CDR2 SYDVKM come from the germline V gene. CDR3 protein: CASTVQGRSYNSPPHF. In DNA form, the CDR3 reads TGTGCCAGCACCGTCCAGGGTCGGTCCTATAATTCACCCCCCCACTTT.

This clonotype appeared many times. V gene TRBV11-3 combines with J gene TRBJ2-2, with D maybe TRBD1 (6 bases). This CDR3 region has 15 residues. Trimming removed 1 base at V and 6 bases at J, with 12 bases between. Per germline, CDR1 SGHNT and CDR2 YENEEA. The CDR3 nucleotides read TGTGCCAGCAGCTTAGGAGCGACAGGCTCCGGGGAGCTGTTTTTT. Its protein product is CASSLGATGSGELFF.